Sequencing of this T cell receptor beta chain was carried out in a study of radiation and T cells in renal cell carcinoma. Regarding time point: blood 4 weeks post-SBRT, at nephrectomy. The treatment denotes: 15 Gy SBRT to primary tumor, nephrectomy 4 weeks later. Clear cell pathology was present in this patient's renal cell carcinoma. The CDR3 has 15 amino acids. With 0 bases removed from V and 4 bases from J, the gap between germline ends came to 12 bases. Looked up from germline, CDR1 is PRHDT and CDR2 is FYEKMQ (reference sequence). Some clones are missing from TCRdb's copy, which holds only in-frame ones; the method was immunoSEQ multiplex PCR. Of 97,000 or so clones listed, roughly 82% are singletons.

The chain combines TRBV13 with TRBJ2-5; D is perhaps TRBD2 (5 bases). The source of this sequence is a man in his 60s with renal cell carcinoma. The source material was blood, sampled from a patient whose treatment included radiotherapy and nephrectomy. The chain's CDR3 is CASSLGGSTPETQYF. The CDR3 coding sequence is TGTGCCAGCAGCTTAGGAGGGAGCACCCCAGAGACCCAGTACTTC.